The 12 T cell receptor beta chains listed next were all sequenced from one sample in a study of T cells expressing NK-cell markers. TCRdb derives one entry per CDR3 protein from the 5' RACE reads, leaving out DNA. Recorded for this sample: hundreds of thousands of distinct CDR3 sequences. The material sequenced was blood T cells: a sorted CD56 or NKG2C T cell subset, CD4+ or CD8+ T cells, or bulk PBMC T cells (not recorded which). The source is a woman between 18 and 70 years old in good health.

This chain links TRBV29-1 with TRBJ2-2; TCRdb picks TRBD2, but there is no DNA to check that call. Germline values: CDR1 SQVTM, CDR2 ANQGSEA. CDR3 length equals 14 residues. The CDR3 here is CSGGGGSKTGELFF.

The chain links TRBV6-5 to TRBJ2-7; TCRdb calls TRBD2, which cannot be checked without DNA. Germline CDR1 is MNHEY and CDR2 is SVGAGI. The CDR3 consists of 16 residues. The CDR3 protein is CASSLGPGGKFYEQYF.

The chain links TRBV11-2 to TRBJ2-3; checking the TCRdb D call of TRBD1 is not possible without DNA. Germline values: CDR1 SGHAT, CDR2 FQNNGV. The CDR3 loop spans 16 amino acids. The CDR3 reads CASSFGTGGSTDTQYF.

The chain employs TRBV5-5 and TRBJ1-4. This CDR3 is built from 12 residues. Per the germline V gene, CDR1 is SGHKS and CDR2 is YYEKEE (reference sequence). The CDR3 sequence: CASSRPNEKLFF.

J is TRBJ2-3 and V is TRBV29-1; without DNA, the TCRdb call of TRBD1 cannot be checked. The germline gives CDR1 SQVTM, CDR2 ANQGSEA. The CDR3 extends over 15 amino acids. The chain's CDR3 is CSVEARQGLRDTQYF.

The CDR3 here is CASSLGTASNQPQHF. The chain couples TRBV7-2 to TRBJ1-5. The CDR3 totals 15 residues. Germline-derived CDR1 and CDR2 are SGHTA and FQGNSA.

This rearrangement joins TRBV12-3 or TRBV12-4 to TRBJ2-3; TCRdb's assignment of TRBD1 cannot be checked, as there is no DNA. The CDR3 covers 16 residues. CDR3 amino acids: CASSHYYTGTRDTQYF.

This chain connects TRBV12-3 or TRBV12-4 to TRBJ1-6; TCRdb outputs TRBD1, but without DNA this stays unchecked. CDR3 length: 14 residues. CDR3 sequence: CASSLEPGSSPLHF.

The CDR3 spells CASSTAYERGYTF. This chain links TRBV27 with TRBJ1-2. CDR1 is MNHEY, CDR2 SMNVEV, per germline (reference sequence). The CDR3 extends over 13 amino acids.

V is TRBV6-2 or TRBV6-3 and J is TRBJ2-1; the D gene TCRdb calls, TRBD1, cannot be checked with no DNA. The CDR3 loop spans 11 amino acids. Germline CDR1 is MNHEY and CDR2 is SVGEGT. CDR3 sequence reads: CASSPGTKQFF.

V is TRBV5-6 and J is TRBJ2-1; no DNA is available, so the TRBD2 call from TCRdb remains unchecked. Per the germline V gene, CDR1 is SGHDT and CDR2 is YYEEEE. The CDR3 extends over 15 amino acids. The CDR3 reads CASSSGTRYHNEQFF.

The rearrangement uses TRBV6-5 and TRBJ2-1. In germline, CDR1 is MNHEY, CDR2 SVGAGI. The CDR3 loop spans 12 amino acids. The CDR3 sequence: CASSRSWGEQFF.